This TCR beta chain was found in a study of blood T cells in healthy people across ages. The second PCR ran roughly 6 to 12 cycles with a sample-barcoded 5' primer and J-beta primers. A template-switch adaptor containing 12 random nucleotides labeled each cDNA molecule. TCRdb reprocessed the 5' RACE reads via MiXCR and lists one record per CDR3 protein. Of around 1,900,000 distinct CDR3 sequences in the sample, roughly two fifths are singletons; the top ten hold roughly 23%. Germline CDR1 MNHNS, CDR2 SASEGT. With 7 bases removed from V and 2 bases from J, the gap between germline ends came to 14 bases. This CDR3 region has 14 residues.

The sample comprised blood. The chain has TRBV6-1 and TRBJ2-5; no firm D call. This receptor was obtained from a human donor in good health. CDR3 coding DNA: TGTGCCAGCACCCGGGCCACTGAACAAGAGACCCAGTACTTC. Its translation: CASTRATEQETQYF.